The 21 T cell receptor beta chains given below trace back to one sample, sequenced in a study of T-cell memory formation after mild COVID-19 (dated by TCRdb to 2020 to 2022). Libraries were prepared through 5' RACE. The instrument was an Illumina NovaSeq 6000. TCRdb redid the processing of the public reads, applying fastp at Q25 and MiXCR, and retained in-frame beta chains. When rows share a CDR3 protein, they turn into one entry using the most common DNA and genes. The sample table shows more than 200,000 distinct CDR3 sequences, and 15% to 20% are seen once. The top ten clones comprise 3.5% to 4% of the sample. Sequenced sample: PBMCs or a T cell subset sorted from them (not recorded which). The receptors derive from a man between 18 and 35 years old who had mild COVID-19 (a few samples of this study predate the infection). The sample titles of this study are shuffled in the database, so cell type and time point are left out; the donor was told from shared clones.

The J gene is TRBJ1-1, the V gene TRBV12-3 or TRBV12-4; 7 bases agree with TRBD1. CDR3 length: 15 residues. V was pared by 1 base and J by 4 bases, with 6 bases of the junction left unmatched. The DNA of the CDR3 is TGTGCCAGCAGTTTAGGCCCCCAGGGGGGCACTGAAGCTTTCTTT. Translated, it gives CASSLGPQGGTEAFF.

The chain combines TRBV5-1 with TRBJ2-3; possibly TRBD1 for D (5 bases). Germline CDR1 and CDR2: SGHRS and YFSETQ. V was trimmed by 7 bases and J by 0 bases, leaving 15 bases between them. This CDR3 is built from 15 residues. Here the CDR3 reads CASSIDSSSTDTQYF. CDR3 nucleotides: TGCGCCAGCTCCATCGACAGTTCTAGCACAGATACGCAGTATTTT. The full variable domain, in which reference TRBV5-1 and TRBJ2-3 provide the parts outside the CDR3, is KAGVTQTPRYLIKTRGQQVTLSCSPISGHRSVSWYQQTPGQGLQFLFEYFSETQRNKGNFPGRFSGRQFSNSRSEMNVSTLELGDSALYLCASSIDSSSTDTQYFGPGTRLTVL.

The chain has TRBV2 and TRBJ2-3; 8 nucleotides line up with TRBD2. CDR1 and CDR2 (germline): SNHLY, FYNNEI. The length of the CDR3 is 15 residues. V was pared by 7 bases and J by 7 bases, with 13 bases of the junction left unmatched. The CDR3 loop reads CASTPAGGASNTQYF. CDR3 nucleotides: TGTGCCAGCACCCCCGCCGGGGGGGCCTCGAATACGCAGTATTTT.

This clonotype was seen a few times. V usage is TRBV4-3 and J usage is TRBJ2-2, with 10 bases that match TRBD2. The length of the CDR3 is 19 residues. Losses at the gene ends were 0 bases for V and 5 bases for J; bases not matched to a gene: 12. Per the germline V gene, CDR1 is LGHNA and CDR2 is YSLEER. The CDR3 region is CASSQEGQAGGPVTGELFF. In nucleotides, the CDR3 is TGCGCCAGCAGCCAAGAAGGTCAAGCGGGGGGGCCGGTTACCGGGGAGCTGTTTTTT.

CDR3 region: CATSDLLGYEQFF. The DNA of the CDR3 is TGTGCCACCAGTGATTTATTAGGGTACGAGCAGTTCTTC. The rearrangement joins TRBV24-1 to TRBJ2-1; D ambiguous. The V gene lost 1 base and the J gene lost 10 bases, with 10 bases spanning the gap. This CDR3 spans 13 amino acids. Per the germline V gene, CDR1 is KGHDR and CDR2 is SFDVKD.

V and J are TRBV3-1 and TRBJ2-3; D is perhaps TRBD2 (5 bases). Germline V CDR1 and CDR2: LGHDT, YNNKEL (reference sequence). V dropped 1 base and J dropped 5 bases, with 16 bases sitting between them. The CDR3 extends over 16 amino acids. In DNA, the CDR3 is TGTGCCAGCAGCCAAGGAGGAGGTTTGGGGAAAGATACGCAGTATTTT. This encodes CASSQGGGLGKDTQYF.

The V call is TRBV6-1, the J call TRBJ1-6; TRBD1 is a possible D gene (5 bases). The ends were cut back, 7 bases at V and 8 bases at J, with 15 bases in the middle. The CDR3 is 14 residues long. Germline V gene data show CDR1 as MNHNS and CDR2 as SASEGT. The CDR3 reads CASKGRQGDSPLHF. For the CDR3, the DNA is TGTGCCAGCAAAGGTCGGCAGGGAGATTCACCCCTCCACTTT.

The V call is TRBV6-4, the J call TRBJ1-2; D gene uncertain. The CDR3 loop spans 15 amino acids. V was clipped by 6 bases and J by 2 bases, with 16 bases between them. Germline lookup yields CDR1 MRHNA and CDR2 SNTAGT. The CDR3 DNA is TGTGCCAGCAGACTGACGTCCAGATTCAACTATGGCTACACCTTC. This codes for CASRLTSRFNYGYTF.

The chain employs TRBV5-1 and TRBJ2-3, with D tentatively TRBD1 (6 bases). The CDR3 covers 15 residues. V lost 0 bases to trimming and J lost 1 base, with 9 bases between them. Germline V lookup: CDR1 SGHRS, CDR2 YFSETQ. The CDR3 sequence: CASSLARQGTDTQYF. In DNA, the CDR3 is TGCGCCAGCAGCTTGGCGAGACAGGGCACAGATACGCAGTATTTT.

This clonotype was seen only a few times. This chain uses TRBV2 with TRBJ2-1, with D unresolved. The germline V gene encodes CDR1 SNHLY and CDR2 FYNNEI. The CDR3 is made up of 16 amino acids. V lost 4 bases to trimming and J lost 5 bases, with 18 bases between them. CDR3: CASSGRSRLNHNEQFF. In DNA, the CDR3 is TGTGCCAGCAGTGGTCGCAGCCGTCTAAATCACAATGAGCAGTTCTTC.

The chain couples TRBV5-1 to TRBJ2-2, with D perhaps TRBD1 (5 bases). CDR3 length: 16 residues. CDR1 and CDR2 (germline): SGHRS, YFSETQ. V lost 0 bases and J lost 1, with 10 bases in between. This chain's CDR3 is CASSLVPGLNTGELFF. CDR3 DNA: TGCGCCAGCAGCTTGGTCCCAGGGTTGAACACCGGGGAGCTGTTTTTT.

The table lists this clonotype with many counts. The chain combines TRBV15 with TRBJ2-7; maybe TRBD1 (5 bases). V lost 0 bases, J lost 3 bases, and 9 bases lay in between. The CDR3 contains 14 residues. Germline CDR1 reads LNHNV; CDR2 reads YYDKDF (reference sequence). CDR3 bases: TGTGCCACCAGCAGAGATAATCAGGGCTACGAGCAGTACGTC. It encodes CATSRDNQGYEQYV.

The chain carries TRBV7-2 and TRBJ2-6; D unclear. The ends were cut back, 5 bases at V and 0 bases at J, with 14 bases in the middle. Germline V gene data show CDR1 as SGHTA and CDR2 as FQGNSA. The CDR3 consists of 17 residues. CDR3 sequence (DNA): TGTGCCAGCAGCCCCCGCCTCAAGAGCTCTGGGGCCAACGTCCTGACTTTC. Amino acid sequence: CASSPRLKSSGANVLTF.

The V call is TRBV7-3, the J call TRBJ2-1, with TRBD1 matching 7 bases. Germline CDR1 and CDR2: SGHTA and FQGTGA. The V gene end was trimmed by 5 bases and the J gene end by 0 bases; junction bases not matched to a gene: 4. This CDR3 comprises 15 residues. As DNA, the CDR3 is TGTGCCAGCAGCCAACAGGGGAGCTCCTACAATGAGCAGTTCTTC. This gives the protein CASSQQGSSYNEQFF.

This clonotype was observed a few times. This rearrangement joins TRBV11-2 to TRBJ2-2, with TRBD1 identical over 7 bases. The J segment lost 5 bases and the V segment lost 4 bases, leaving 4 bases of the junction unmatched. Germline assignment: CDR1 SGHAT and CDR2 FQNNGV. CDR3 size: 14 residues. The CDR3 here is CASSSQQGTGELFF. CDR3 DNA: TGTGCCAGCAGCTCCCAACAGGGGACCGGGGAGCTGTTTTTT.

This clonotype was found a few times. CDR3 protein: CASSFTSGGHYEQYF. The DNA of the CDR3 is TGCGCCAGCAGTTTTACTAGCGGGGGGCACTACGAGCAGTACTTC. J is TRBJ2-7 and V is TRBV5-1, with TRBD2 matching 12 bases. Germline CDR1 and CDR2: SGHRS and YFSETQ. The CDR3 is 15 amino acids. Unmatched junction bases numbered 6, after V lost 5 bases and J lost 3 bases.

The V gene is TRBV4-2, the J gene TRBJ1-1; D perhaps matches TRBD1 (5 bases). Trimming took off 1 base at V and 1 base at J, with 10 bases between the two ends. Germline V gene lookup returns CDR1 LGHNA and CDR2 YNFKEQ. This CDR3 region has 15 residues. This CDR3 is CASSQGDSTNTEAFF. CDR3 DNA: TGTGCCAGCAGCCAAGGCGACAGCACGAACACTGAAGCTTTCTTT.

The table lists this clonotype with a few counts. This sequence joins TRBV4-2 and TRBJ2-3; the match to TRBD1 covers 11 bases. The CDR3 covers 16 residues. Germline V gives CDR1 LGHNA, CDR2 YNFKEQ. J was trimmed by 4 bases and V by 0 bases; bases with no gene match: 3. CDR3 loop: CASSQDPGQGADTQYF. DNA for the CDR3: TGTGCCAGCAGCCAAGATCCGGGACAGGGGGCAGATACGCAGTATTTT.

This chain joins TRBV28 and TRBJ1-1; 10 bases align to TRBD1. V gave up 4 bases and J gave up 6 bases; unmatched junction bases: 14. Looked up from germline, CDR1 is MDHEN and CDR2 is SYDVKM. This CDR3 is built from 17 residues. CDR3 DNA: TGTGCCAGCAGTTCCCCTCATGGGACAGGGGAGTCCCCTGAAGCTTTCTTT. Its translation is CASSSPHGTGESPEAFF.

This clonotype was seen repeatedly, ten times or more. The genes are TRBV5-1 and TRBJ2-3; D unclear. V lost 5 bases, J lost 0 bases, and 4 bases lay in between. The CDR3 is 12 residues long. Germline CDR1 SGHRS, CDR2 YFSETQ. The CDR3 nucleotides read TGCGCCAGCAGGTTCAGCACAGATACGCAGTATTTT. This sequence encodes CASRFSTDTQYF. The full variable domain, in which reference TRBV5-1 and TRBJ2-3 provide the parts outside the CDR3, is KAGVTQTPRYLIKTRGQQVTLSCSPISGHRSVSWYQQTPGQGLQFLFEYFSETQRNKGNFPGRFSGRQFSNSRSEMNVSTLELGDSALYLCASRFSTDTQYFGPGTRLTVL.

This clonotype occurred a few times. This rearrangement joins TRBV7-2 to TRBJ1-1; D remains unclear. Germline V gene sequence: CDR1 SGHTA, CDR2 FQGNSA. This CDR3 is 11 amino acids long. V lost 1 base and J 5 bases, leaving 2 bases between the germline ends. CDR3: CASSLVTEAFF. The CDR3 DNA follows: TGTGCCAGCAGCTTAGTTACTGAAGCTTTCTTT. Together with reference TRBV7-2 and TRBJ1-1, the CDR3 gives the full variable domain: GAGVSQSPSNKVTEKGKDVELRCDPISGHTALYWYRQSLGQGLEFLIYFQGNSAPDKSGLPSDRFSAERTGGSVSTLTIQRTQQEDSAVYLCASSLVTEAFFGQGTRLTVV.